Given below is one T cell receptor beta chain in context. Its antigen is currently unknown. This entry comes from a study of shared clonotypes between healthy human individuals. The study, taken as a whole, reports: Naive subsets, compared against memory subsets, generally had larger estimated richness values.

It was across several immunoSEQ plates that each subset's genomic DNA was evenly split. Source study methods: ImmunoSEQ supplied junction-only sequences lacking quality scores, so filtering was different. Assay: immunoSEQ multiplex PCR; the TCRdb copy retains only in-frame clones and omits some. The V and J calls and clone size come from that table; D and trimming were worked out from the DNA. The repertoire has 850,000 to 1,200,000 clones, approximately 76% of them found once; the top ten carry about 1.4%. Trimming removed 4 bases from V and 6 bases from J, with 13 bases in between. Germline values: CDR1 PRHDT, CDR2 FYEKMQ (reference sequence). The CDR3 spans 14 residues.

J is TRBJ2-4 and V is TRBV13; a possible D gene is TRBD1 (5 bases). The sample taken for sequencing was memory CD4+ T cells sorted from blood. Subset: CD45RA-negative fraction. This receptor was taken from a man aged 18 to 29 in good health. CDR3 sequence (DNA): TGTGCCAGCAGCTCCAGGGTGGCCGGAAACATTCAGTACTTC. This codes for CASSSRVAGNIQYF.